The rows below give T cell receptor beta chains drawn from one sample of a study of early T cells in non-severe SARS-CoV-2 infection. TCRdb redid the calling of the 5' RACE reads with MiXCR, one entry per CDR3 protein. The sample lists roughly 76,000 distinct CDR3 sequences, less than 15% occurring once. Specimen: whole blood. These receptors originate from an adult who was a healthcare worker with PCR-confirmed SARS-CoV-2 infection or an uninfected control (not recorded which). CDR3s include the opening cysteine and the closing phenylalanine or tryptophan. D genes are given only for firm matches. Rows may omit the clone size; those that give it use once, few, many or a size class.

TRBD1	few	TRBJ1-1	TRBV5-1	TGCGCCAGCAGCTGGGGGACAGTAATAAACACTGAAGCTTTCTTT	CASSWGTVINTEAFF
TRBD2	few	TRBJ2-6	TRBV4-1	TGCGCCAGCAGCCAGAGGCCTAGCGGAGTGACCCGTTCTGGGGCCAACGTCCTGACTTTC	CASSQRPSGVTRSGANVLTF
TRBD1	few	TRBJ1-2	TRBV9	TGTGCCAGCAGATTTACCGGGACAGGCGGCTACACCTTC	CASRFTGTGGYTF
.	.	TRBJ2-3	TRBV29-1	TGCAGCGTTGAAAAAACACAGGGCCCGATCGATACGCAGTATTTT	CSVEKTQGPIDTQYF
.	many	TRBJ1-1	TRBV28	TGTGCCAGCAGTTTATATCGCACTGAAGCTTTCTTT	CASSLYRTEAFF
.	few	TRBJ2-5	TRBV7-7	TGTGCCAGCAGCTTAAATTTTCAAGAGACCCAGTACTTC	CASSLNFQETQYF
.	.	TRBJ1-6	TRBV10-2	TGCGCCAGCAGTGATAGGGGCAGGGGCCGCAATTCACCCCTCCACTTT	CASSDRGRGRNSPLHF
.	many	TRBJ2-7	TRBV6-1	TGTGCCAGCAGTGAATTTTTAAGGGGAACCTACGAGCAGTACTTC	CASSEFLRGTYEQYF
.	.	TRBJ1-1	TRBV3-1	TGTGCCAGCAGCTTAACCCCAGGAGGTTCAGGTGGACGCACTGAAGCTTTCTTT	CASSLTPGGSGGRTEAFF
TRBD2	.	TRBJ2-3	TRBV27	TGTGCTAGCAGTTCCATGGGGACTAGCGAGAGCACAGATACGCAGTATTTT	CASSSMGTSESTDTQYF
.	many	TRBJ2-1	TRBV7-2	TGTGCCAGCAGCCCGAGCTCCTACAATGAGCAGTTCTTC	CASSPSSYNEQFF
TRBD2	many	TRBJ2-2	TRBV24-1	TGTGCCACCATGACTAGCGTGAACACCGGGGAGCTGTTTTTT	CATMTSVNTGELFF
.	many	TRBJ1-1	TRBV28	TGTGCCAGCAGTAGGGCTGAAGCTTTCTTT	CASSRAEAFF
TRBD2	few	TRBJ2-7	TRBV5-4	TGTGCCAGCAGCTTGGTAAGCCTAGCGGGACGCCACGAGCAGTACTTC	CASSLVSLAGRHEQYF
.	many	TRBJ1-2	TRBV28	TGTGCCAGCAGTTTATTAGGGTCTAACTATGGCTACACCTTC	CASSLLGSNYGYTF
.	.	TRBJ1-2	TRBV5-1	TGCGCCAGCAGCTTGGATCCCACCGCCAACTATGGCTACACCTTC	CASSLDPTANYGYTF
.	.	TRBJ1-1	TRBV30	TGTGCCGGGTCGAGACAGTTGAACACTGAAGCTTTCTTT	CAGSRQLNTEAFF
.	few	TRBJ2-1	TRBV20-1	TGCAGTGCTAGGAGGGCCGGGATCGATGAGCAGTTCTTC	CSARRAGIDEQFF
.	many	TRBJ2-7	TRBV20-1	TGCAGTGCTAGCGGCTACGAGCAGTACTTC	CSASGYEQYF
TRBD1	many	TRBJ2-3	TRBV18	TGTGCCAGCTCAGCTCCGGCTAGGGGGCTAACAGATACGCAGTATTTT	CASSAPARGLTDTQYF
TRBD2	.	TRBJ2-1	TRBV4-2	TGTGCCAGCAGCCAATCGTCCGGACTAGCGGTTTCCTACAATGAGCAGTTCTTC	CASSQSSGLAVSYNEQFF
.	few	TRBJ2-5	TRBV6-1	TGTGCCAGCAGTTCCGACCCCGGGAGAGAGACCCAGTACTTC	CASSSDPGRETQYF
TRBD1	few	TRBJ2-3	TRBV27	TGTGCCACTTATACAGGGGGCTACACAGATACGCAGTATTTT	CATYTGGYTDTQYF
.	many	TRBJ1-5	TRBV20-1	TGCAGTGCTAGAGGATCGGTACCCGGAGGCCTTCAGCCCCAGCATTTT	CSARGSVPGGLQPQHF
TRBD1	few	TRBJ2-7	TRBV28	TGTGCCAGCAGTTCCGGGACAGGGGGCCACTACGAGCAGTACTTC	CASSSGTGGHYEQYF
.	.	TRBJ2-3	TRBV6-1	TGTGCCAGCGGGGGGCCCTACACAGATACGCAGTATTTT	CASGGPYTDTQYF
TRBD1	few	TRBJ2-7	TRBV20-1	TGCAGTGTCCCGGACAGGAATTCTTTTTTTTACGAGCAGTACTTC	CSVPDRNSFFYEQYF
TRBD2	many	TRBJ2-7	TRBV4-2	TGTGCCAGCAGCCCCCGGGCGGCTAGCGGGACTGCCTACGAGCAGTACTTC	CASSPRAASGTAYEQYF
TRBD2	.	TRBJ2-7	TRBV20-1	TGCAGTGCTAGAGTTAGGCGGGAGGTTGGGGAGCAGTACTTC	CSARVRREVGEQYF
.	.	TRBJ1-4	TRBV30	TGTGCCTGGAGTCCGGGACCCCAGGGACTGTTTTTT	CAWSPGPQGLFF
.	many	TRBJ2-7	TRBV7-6	TGTGCCAGCGGAACCGGGACCGAAAAGTACTTC	CASGTGTEKYF
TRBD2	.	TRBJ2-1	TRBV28	TGTGCCAGCAGTTTACTTGGCGGGAGGGCCAATGAGCAGTTCTTC	CASSLLGGRANEQFF
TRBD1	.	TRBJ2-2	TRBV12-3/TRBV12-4	TGTGCCAGCAGTGACCAGGGGGCCGGGGAGCTGTTTTTT	CASSDQGAGELFF
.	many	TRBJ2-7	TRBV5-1	TGCGCCAGCGGCCCCGTCGAAACTCCCTACGAGCAGTACTTC	CASGPVETPYEQYF
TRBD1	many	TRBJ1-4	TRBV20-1	TGCAGTGCTAGAGCCGCAGGGGGGGAAAAACTGTTTTTT	CSARAAGGEKLFF
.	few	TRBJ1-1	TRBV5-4	TGTGCCAGCAGCCCCGACCGAAAATCGTACACTGAAGCTTTCTTT	CASSPDRKSYTEAFF
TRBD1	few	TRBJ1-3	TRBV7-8	TGTGCCAGCAGCTACGGACAGGCCTTCTCTGGAAACACCATATATTTT	CASSYGQAFSGNTIYF
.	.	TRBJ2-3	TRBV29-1	TGCAGCATGGGAACAGGGACAGATACGCAGTATTTT	CSMGTGTDTQYF
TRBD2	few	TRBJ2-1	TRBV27	TGTGCCAGCGGACTAGCGGGAGTTAATGAGCAGTTCTTC	CASGLAGVNEQFF
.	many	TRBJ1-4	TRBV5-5	TGTGCCAGCAGCGAACATATTGACGCCGCAACTAATGAAAAACTGTTTTTT	CASSEHIDAATNEKLFF
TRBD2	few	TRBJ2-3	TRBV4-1	TGCGCCAGCAGCCAAGATACCCGGATTCAGGCTAGCGGGAGTAGGACGCAGTATTTT	CASSQDTRIQASGSRTQYF
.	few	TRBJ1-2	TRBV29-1	TGCAGCGTCCCCCTTGGGAACTATGGCTACACCTTC	CSVPLGNYGYTF
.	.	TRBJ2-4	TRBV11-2	TGTGCCAGCAGCTTAGAGGGACGGAACAAAAACATTCAGTACTTC	CASSLEGRNKNIQYF
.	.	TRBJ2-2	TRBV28	TGTGCCACCCAGGGTCCGGCCGCCGGGGAGCTGTTTTTT	CATQGPAAGELFF
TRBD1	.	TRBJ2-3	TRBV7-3	TGTGCCAGCAGCTTAACGGACAGGGTGTCTAATACGCAGTATTTT	CASSLTDRVSNTQYF
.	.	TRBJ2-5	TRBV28	TGTGCCAGCAGGCGAGGCCAAGAGACCCAGTACTTC	CASRRGQETQYF
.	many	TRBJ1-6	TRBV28	TGTGCCAGCAGTTTCTACAATTCACCCCTCCACTTT	CASSFYNSPLHF
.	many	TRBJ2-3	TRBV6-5	TGTGCCAGCAGGCCCGGGGGCACAGATACGCAGTATTTT	CASRPGGTDTQYF
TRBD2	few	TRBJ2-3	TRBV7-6	TGTGCCAGCAGCTCACCTCTAGCGGGAGCAGATACGCAGTATTTT	CASSSPLAGADTQYF
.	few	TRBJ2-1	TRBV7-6	TGTGCCAGCAGCTTAGGCTGGCCGGCTGAGCAGTTCTTC	CASSLGWPAEQFF
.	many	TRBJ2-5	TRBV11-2	TGTGCCAGCAGCCTGGAGTTAGAGACCCAGTACTTC	CASSLELETQYF
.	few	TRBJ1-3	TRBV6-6	TGTGCCAGCACCCTAGGGGGGTGGGGGGTCAACATATATTTT	CASTLGGWGVNIYF
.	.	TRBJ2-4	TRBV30	TGTGCCTGGAGTGTTGGGCAGCTGATAGCCAAAAACATTCAGTACTTC	CAWSVGQLIAKNIQYF
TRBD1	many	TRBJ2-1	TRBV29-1	TGCAGCGTTCCCCACGGGACAGTATACAATGAGCAGTTCTTC	CSVPHGTVYNEQFF
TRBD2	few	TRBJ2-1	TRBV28	TGTGCCAGCATTCAGTGGGGACTAGCGGGAGAGAATGAGCAGTTCTTC	CASIQWGLAGENEQFF
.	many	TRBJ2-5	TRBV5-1	TGCGCCAGCAGCTTTACCCCGGCCCTAGCGAGCGGGGAGACCCAGTACTTC	CASSFTPALASGETQYF
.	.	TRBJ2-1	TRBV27	TGTGCCAGCAGTCAGCGGATAGGTGAGCAGTTCTTC	CASSQRIGEQFF
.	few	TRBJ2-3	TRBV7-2	TGTGCCAGCAGCTTAGTGGGGACAACAGATACGCAGTATTTT	CASSLVGTTDTQYF
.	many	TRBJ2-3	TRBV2	TGTGCCAGCAACGTCCTAGGTAGCACAGATACGCAGTATTTT	CASNVLGSTDTQYF
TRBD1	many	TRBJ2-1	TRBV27	TGTGCCAGCAGTTCTTTTTCCGGGACAGGGTCCCGGGGCGAGCAGTTCTTC	CASSSFSGTGSRGEQFF